The 28 T cell receptor beta chains listed next were all sequenced from one sample in a study of blood T cell repertoires in COVID-19. The protocol was immunoSEQ multiplex PCR, while the TCRdb copy is restricted to in-frame clones and leaves out a portion. This sample has roughly 41,000 clones; about four fifths occur once, and the top ten carry roughly 45%. The sample comprised peripheral blood. The source of these receptors is a woman older than 75 with acute or convalescent COVID-19.

CDR3 DNA: TGTGCCAGCAGTTCGACAGCTTCTAATGAAAAACTGTTTTTT. This translates into CASSSTASNEKLFF. The rearrangement links TRBV6-6 to TRBJ1-4, with a weak D call TRBD1 (5 bases). The length of the CDR3 is 14 residues. V was trimmed by 4 bases and J by 3 bases, leaving 9 bases between them. CDR1 is MNHNY, CDR2 SVGAGI, per germline (reference sequence).

The CDR3 region is CASSYPAGGRNTEAFF. In DNA form, the CDR3 reads TGTGCCAGCAGTTACCCCGCAGGGGGGCGGAACACTGAAGCTTTCTTT. V and J are TRBV6-2 or TRBV6-3 and TRBJ1-1, with 7 positions matching TRBD1. This CDR3 is 16 amino acids long. In germline, CDR1 is MNHEY, CDR2 SVGEGT. Trimming removed 2 bases from V and 1 base from J; junction bases left unmatched: 7.

The chain joins TRBV3-1 (or the pseudogene TRBV3-2) to TRBJ1-2, with D possibly TRBD1 on 5 matching bases. Trimming removed 4 bases from V and 2 bases from J, with 11 bases in between. The CDR3 sequence is 14 residues long. Looked up from germline, CDR1 is LGHDT and CDR2 is YNNKEL (reference sequence). CDR3: CASSPAQGNYGYTF. DNA of the CDR3: TGTGCCAGCAGCCCCGCCCAGGGAAACTATGGCTACACCTTC.

This clone occurred a few times. The chain employs TRBV5-1 and TRBJ1-1; TRBD1 is a possible D gene (6 bases). There are 15 residues in the CDR3. From germline, CDR1 is SGHRS and CDR2 YFSETQ. V gave up 5 bases and J gave up 0 bases, with 14 bases separating them. The CDR3 DNA follows: TGCGCCAGCAGTTATGGACAGTACATGAACACTGAAGCTTTCTTT. This gives the protein CASSYGQYMNTEAFF.

This rearrangement joins TRBV6-2 or TRBV6-3 to TRBJ1-6; a possible D gene is TRBD1 (5 bases). V dropped 6 bases and J dropped 8 bases, with 11 bases sitting between them. This CDR3 is built from 13 residues. CDR1 is MNHEY, CDR2 SVGEGT, per germline. CDR3 nucleotides: TGTGCCAGCAGCCGGGACTGGTATTCACCCCTCCACTTT. Protein product: CASSRDWYSPLHF.

The J gene is TRBJ2-3, the V gene TRBV5-1, with a possible D match to TRBD1 (6 bases). CDR1 and CDR2 from the germline V gene are SGHRS and YFSETQ. The CDR3 sequence is 14 residues long. Trimming removed 2 bases at V and 2 bases at J, with 9 bases between. As DNA, the CDR3 is TGCGCCAGCAGCTTCGGGACAAACACAGATACGCAGTATTTT. It specifies CASSFGTNTDTQYF. The full variable domain, its missing parts supplied by reference TRBV5-1 and TRBJ2-3, is KAGVTQTPRYLIKTRGQQVTLSCSPISGHRSVSWYQQTPGQGLQFLFEYFSETQRNKGNFPGRFSGRQFSNSRSEMNVSTLELGDSALYLCASSFGTNTDTQYFGPGTRLTVL.

CDR3 nucleotides: TGTGCCAGTAGTGGCCGAGTCTTGGAGGGAAACACCATATATTTT. Protein: CASSGRVLEGNTIYF. The chain joins TRBV19 to TRBJ1-3; no clear D gene. Trimming removed 5 bases at V and 4 bases at J, with 15 bases between. The germline V gene has CDR1 LNHDA and CDR2 SQIVND (reference sequence). CDR3 length: 15 amino acids. Full variable domain (remainder filled in from reference TRBV19 and TRBJ1-3): DGGITQSPKYLFRKEGQNVTLSCEQNLNHDAMYWYRQDPGQGLRLIYYSQIVNDFQKGDIAEGYSVSREKKESFPLTVTSAQKNPTAFYLCASSGRVLEGNTIYFGEGSWLTVV.

This clone appeared a single time. The rearrangement links TRBV7-8 to TRBJ1-2; 10 nucleotides agree with TRBD1. V shed 3 bases and J 3 bases; nucleotides not matched to a gene: 4. The V gene's germline CDR1 is SGHVS and CDR2 FQNEAQ. The CDR3 contains 15 residues. The CDR3 nucleotides read TGTGCCAGCAGCTTCCGGGACAGGGGACACTATGGCTACACCTTC. Translating gives CASSFRDRGHYGYTF.

The rearrangement joins TRBV6-5 to TRBJ1-2; 9 bases are a match to TRBD1. CDR1 is MNHEY and CDR2 is SVGAGI in the germline V gene. J gave up 4 bases and V 6 bases, and 6 bases lay outside the gene matches. The CDR3 loop spans 14 amino acids. CDR3 DNA sequence: TGTGCCAGCAGCGGACAGGGGAATGGCTATGGCTACACCTTC. Its translation: CASSGQGNGYGYTF.

This sequence joins TRBV5-1 and TRBJ2-2; 9 bases agree with TRBD1. Germline trimming cut 0 bases from V and 4 bases from J; bases unmatched to any gene: 4. The CDR3 contains 16 residues. Germline CDR1 and CDR2: SGHRS and YFSETQ. DNA for the CDR3: TGCGCCAGCAGCTTGGATGGGACAGGGTCCACCGGGGAGCTGTTTTTT. Residues: CASSLDGTGSTGELFF.

The chain uses TRBV30 and TRBJ2-1; 7 bases are a match to TRBD2. V shed 2 bases, J shed 7 bases, and the junction held 2 bases outside the gene matches. This CDR3 contains 12 residues. CDR1 GTSNPN and CDR2 SVGIG come from the germline V gene (reference sequence). The CDR3 region has the DNA TGTGCCTGGAGTCCGGGGGGTAATGAGCAGTTCTTC. It specifies CAWSPGGNEQFF.

This clone was recorded a few times. The V and J genes are TRBV19 and TRBJ2-2, with D possibly being TRBD1 (6 bases). With 6 bases removed from V and 0 bases from J, the gap between germline ends came to 11 bases. CDR3 length: 15 amino acids. Germline values: CDR1 LNHDA, CDR2 SQIVND (reference sequence). DNA of the CDR3: TGTGCCAGTAGGGGGACACACGCGAACACCGGGGAGCTGTTTTTT. Translated: CASRGTHANTGELFF. Full variable domain (outside the CDR3, taken from reference TRBV19 and TRBJ2-2): DGGITQSPKYLFRKEGQNVTLSCEQNLNHDAMYWYRQDPGQGLRLIYYSQIVNDFQKGDIAEGYSVSREKKESFPLTVTSAQKNPTAFYLCASRGTHANTGELFFGEGSRLTVL.

V is TRBV5-1 and J is TRBJ2-3; D is possibly TRBD2 (6 bases). Trimming stripped 0 bases from V and 0 bases from J, with 11 bases between. This CDR3 is built from 16 residues. CDR1 and CDR2 (germline): SGHRS, YFSETQ. CDR3 sequence: CASSLGLVTSTDTQYF. The CDR3 bases are TGCGCCAGCAGCTTGGGACTAGTAACTAGCACAGATACGCAGTATTTT.

The V gene is TRBV7-9, the J gene TRBJ1-6; the D is unclear. This CDR3 region has 12 residues. Germline assignment: CDR1 SEHNR and CDR2 FQNEAQ (reference sequence). V was trimmed by 7 bases and J by 10 bases, leaving 11 bases between them. CDR3 DNA: TGTGCCAGCACCCTAGGCCCCTCACCCCTCCACTTT. This sequence encodes CASTLGPSPLHF.

The chain recombines TRBV5-8 with TRBJ1-2; D gene ambiguous. In germline, CDR1 is SGHTS, CDR2 YDEGEE. Trimming cost V 4 bases and J 7 bases, with 20 bases left between them. The CDR3 extends over 15 amino acids. Written as DNA, the CDR3 is TGTGCCAGCAGCAGAGTAGACACGGCGGGTTCTGGCTACACCTTC. It yields the protein CASSRVDTAGSGYTF.

V gene TRBV5-5 combines with J gene TRBJ1-1; 9 bases align to TRBD1. CDR1 is SGHKS and CDR2 is YYEKEE in the germline V gene (reference sequence). The J segment lost 2 bases and the V segment lost 4 bases, leaving 6 bases of the junction unmatched. CDR3 length: 15 amino acids. The CDR3 loop is CASSQPGQGNTEAFF. CDR3 coding DNA: TGTGCCAGCAGCCAGCCGGGACAGGGAAACACTGAAGCTTTCTTT.

The chain employs TRBV5-1 and TRBJ2-3, with 12 bases lining up with TRBD2. The CDR3 is 16 residues long. Trimming cost V 4 bases and J 5 bases; bases outside gene matches: 8. Germline loops: CDR1 SGHRS, CDR2 YFSETQ. For the CDR3, the DNA is TGCGCCAGCAGCGCCCTAGCGGGGGGGCTTGGAGATACGCAGTATTTT. Translating gives CASSALAGGLGDTQYF. Combining the CDR3 with reference TRBV5-1 and TRBJ2-3 gives the whole variable domain KAGVTQTPRYLIKTRGQQVTLSCSPISGHRSVSWYQQTPGQGLQFLFEYFSETQRNKGNFPGRFSGRQFSNSRSEMNVSTLELGDSALYLCASSALAGGLGDTQYFGPGTRLTVL.

The rearrangement joins TRBV6-2 or TRBV6-3 to TRBJ1-5; D possibly corresponds to TRBD1 (5 bases). Germline V gives CDR1 MNHEY, CDR2 SVGEGT. V was pared by 5 bases and J by 6 bases, with 14 bases between. The CDR3 consists of 14 residues. The CDR3 reads CASSQAGRGQPQHF. In nucleotides, the CDR3 is TGTGCCAGCAGTCAAGCGGGGCGGGGTCAGCCCCAGCATTTT.

The chain has TRBV29-1 and TRBJ2-5, with D tentatively TRBD1 (5 bases). The germline gives CDR1 SQVTM, CDR2 ANQGSEA. The CDR3 runs 13 residues. V lost 4 bases and J 6 bases, leaving 15 bases between the germline ends. Written as DNA, the CDR3 is TGCAGCGTTGGTGGGCCGGACACGCAGACCCAGTACTTC. Translated, it gives CSVGGPDTQTQYF.

This chain uses TRBV5-1 with TRBJ2-5; 9 bases align to TRBD1. V dropped 0 bases and J dropped 5; count of bases not matched to a gene: 8. This CDR3 region has 16 residues. CDR1 is SGHRS, CDR2 YFSETQ, per germline. The CDR3 sequence is CASSLEPTGGGETQYF. The CDR3 DNA follows: TGCGCCAGCAGCTTGGAACCGACAGGGGGAGGTGAGACCCAGTACTTC. Full variable domain (outside the CDR3, taken from reference TRBV5-1 and TRBJ2-5): KAGVTQTPRYLIKTRGQQVTLSCSPISGHRSVSWYQQTPGQGLQFLFEYFSETQRNKGNFPGRFSGRQFSNSRSEMNVSTLELGDSALYLCASSLEPTGGGETQYFGPGTRLLVL.

The rearrangement joins TRBV5-1 to TRBJ2-3; 8 bases line up with TRBD2. In germline, CDR1 is SGHRS, CDR2 YFSETQ. V dropped 0 bases and J dropped 5; count of bases not matched to a gene: 5. The CDR3 loop spans 15 amino acids. CDR3: CASSLEAGGRDTQYF. The CDR3 region has the DNA TGCGCCAGCAGCTTGGAGGCGGGGGGACGAGATACGCAGTATTTT.

The V and J genes are TRBV5-8 and TRBJ1-1; TRBD1 is a possible D gene (5 bases). The germline CDR1 and CDR2 sequences are SGHTS and YDEGEE. V was shortened by 4 bases and J by 9 bases, with 16 bases between the two germline ends. This CDR3 has 13 residues. CDR3 in DNA: TGTGCCAGCAGCCTTGCTCGGGGGATTAAAGCTTTCTTT. This sequence encodes CASSLARGIKAFF.

J is TRBJ2-3 and V is TRBV3-1 (or the pseudogene TRBV3-2); 11 nucleotides agree with TRBD2. Germline loops: CDR1 LGHDT, CDR2 YNNKEL (reference sequence). The trim removed 2 bases at V and 5 bases at J, leaving 18 bases unmatched. The CDR3 has 20 residues. CDR3 bases: TGTGCCAGCAGCCAATATTCTCCTTGGTCTAGCGGGGGGCTAGGAGATACGCAGTATTTT. Its protein is CASSQYSPWSSGGLGDTQYF.

This sequence joins TRBV4-1 and TRBJ2-5; 8 bases are shared with TRBD1. CDR3 length equals 15 residues. The V gene end was trimmed by 2 bases and the J gene end by 5 bases; junction bases not matched to a gene: 7. Germline V gene data show CDR1 as MGHRA and CDR2 as YSYEKL. The CDR3 DNA reads TGCGCCAGCAGCCAATCGGACAGGGCTAGGGAGACCCAGTACTTC. Residues: CASSQSDRARETQYF.

V is TRBV2 and J is TRBJ1-2; 9 nucleotides agree with TRBD1. Per germline, CDR1 SNHLY and CDR2 FYNNEI. This CDR3 has 14 residues. The V gene end was trimmed by 5 bases and the J gene end by 7 bases; junction bases not matched to a gene: 8. DNA of the CDR3: TGTGCCAGCAGTTGGGTCGGACAGGGGATTGGCTACACCTTC. Amino acids: CASSWVGQGIGYTF.

The rearrangement links TRBV9 to TRBJ2-1; 7 bases are a match to TRBD1. The CDR3 is made up of 15 amino acids. Germline values: CDR1 SGDLS, CDR2 YYNGEE. V lost 0 bases to trimming and J lost 3 bases; unmatched junction nucleotides: 3. CDR3 sequence (DNA): TGTGCCAGCAGCGTAGAGGCAGGGGGCTACAATGAGCAGTTCTTC. Protein: CASSVEAGGYNEQFF.

This chain connects TRBV4-2 to TRBJ2-7, with 13 bases that match TRBD2. This CDR3 comprises 17 residues. Germline V CDR1 and CDR2: LGHNA, YNFKEQ. V was pared by 4 bases and J by 1 base, with 7 bases of the junction left unmatched. The CDR3, as DNA: TGTGCCAGCAGCCCATCCGGGACTAGCGGGGTGTCCTACGAGCAGTACTTC. Its translation: CASSPSGTSGVSYEQYF.

The chain is built from TRBV5-6 and TRBJ1-2, with 7 positions matching TRBD1. In germline, CDR1 is SGHDT, CDR2 YYEEEE. The junction had 6 bases not matched to a gene; V was cut back by 4 bases and J by 0 bases. The CDR3 is made up of 15 amino acids. In DNA, the CDR3 is TGTGCCAGCAGCATTCAGGGGGGAACTAACTATGGCTACACCTTC. As protein: CASSIQGGTNYGYTF.